The source of this T cell receptor (beta chain) is a study of identifying expanded T cells in peripheral blood. General observations from the study: Across healthy donors, higher total template counts meant significantly greater roughly two-week count variance. Over approximately two and four weeks, about 17 and 20 clones changed, versus around 1.3 between replicates.

The table came from immunoSEQ multiplex PCR; TCRdb's copy has only in-frame clones and leaves some out. The sample consists of fewer than 65,000 clones, 80% to 90% of them appearing once. In germline, CDR1 is KGHSH, CDR2 LQKENI. This CDR3 spans 14 amino acids. Trimming shortened V by 2 bases and J by 3 bases, and 11 bases separated the two germline ends. No infections or other immune events were documented during collection. In the case of this clone: Its matching antigen is unknown.

The sample was blood. This chain uses TRBV18 with TRBJ2-7, with D hard to call. The TCR originated in a person aged 18-70 years in good health. Here the CDR3 reads CASSPSPIVYEQYF. The CDR3 DNA is TGTGCCAGCTCACCATCCCCAATAGTCTACGAGCAGTACTTC.